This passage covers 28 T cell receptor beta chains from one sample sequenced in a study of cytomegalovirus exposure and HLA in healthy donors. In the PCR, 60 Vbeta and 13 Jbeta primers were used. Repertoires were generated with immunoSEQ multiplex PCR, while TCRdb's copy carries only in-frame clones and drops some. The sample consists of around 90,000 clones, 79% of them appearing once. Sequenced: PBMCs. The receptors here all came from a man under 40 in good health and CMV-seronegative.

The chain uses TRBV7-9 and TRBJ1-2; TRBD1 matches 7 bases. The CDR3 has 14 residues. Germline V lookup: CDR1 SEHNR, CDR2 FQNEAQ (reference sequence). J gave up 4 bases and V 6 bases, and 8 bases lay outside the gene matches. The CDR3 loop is CASSRGQGVYGYTF. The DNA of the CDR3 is TGTGCCAGCAGTAGGGGCCAGGGGGTCTATGGCTACACCTTC. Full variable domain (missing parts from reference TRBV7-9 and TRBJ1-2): DTGVSQNPRHKITKRGQNVTFRCDPISEHNRLYWYRQTLGQGPEFLTYFQNEAQLEKSRLLSDRFSAERPKGSFSTLEIQRTEQGDSAMYLCASSRGQGVYGYTFGSGTRLTVV.

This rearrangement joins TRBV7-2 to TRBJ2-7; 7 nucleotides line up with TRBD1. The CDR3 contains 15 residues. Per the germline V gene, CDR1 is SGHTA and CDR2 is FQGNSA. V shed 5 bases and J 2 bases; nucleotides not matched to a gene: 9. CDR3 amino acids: CASSKNRDSTYEQYF. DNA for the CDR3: TGTGCCAGCAGCAAAAACCGGGACAGCACCTACGAGCAGTACTTC.

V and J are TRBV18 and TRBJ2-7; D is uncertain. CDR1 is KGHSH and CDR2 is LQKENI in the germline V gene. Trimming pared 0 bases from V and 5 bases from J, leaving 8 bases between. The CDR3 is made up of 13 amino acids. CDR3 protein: CASSPPADDEQYF. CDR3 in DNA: TGTGCCAGCTCACCACCGGCCGATGACGAGCAGTACTTC.

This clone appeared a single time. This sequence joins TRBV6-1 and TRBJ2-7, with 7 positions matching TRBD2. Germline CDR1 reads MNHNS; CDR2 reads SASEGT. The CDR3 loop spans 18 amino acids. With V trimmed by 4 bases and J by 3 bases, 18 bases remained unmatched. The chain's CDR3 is CASSATTTGGIPHYEQYF. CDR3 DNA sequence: TGTGCCAGCAGTGCAACCACAACGGGGGGTATCCCACACTACGAGCAGTACTTC.

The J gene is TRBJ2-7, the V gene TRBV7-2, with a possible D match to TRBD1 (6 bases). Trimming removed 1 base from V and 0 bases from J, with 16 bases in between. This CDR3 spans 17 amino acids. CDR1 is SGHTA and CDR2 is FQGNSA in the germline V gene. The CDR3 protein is CASSLGGGQRLSYEQYF. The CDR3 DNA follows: TGTGCCAGCAGCTTAGGGGGTGGACAGCGGCTCTCCTACGAGCAGTACTTC. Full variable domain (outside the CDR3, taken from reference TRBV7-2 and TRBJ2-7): GAGVSQSPSNKVTEKGKDVELRCDPISGHTALYWYRQSLGQGLEFLIYFQGNSAPDKSGLPSDRFSAERTGGSVSTLTIQRTQQEDSAVYLCASSLGGGQRLSYEQYFGPGTRLTVT.

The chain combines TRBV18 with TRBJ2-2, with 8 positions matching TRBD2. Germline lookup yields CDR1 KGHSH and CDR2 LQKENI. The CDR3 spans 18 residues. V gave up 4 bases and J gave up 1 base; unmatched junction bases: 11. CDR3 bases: TGTGCCAGCTCACGGAATAGCCTAGCGGGTCAGAACACCGGGGAGCTGTTTTTT. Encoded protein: CASSRNSLAGQNTGELFF.

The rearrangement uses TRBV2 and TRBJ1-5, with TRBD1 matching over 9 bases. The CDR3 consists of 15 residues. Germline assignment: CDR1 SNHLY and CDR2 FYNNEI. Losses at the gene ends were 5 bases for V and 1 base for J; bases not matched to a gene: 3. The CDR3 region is CASSPQGASNQPQHF. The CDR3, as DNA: TGTGCCAGCAGTCCACAGGGGGCCAGCAATCAGCCCCAGCATTTT.

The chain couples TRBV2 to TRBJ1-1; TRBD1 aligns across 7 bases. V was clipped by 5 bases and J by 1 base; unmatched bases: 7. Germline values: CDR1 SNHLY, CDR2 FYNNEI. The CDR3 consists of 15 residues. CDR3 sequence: CASSQGVGSNTEAFF. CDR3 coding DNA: TGTGCCAGCAGTCAGGGGGTTGGATCGAACACTGAAGCTTTCTTT. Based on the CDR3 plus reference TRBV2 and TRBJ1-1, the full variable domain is EPEVTQTPSHQVTQMGQEVILRCVPISNHLYFYWYRQILGQKVEFLVSFYNNEISEKSEIFDDQFSVERPDGSNFTLKIRSTKLEDSAMYFCASSQGVGSNTEAFFGQGTRLTVV.

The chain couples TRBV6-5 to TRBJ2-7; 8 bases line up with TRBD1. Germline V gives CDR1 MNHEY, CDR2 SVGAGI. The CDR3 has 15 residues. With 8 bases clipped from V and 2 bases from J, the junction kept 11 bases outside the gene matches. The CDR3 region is CASAQGGHSPYEQYF. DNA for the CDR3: TGTGCCAGCGCACAGGGGGGACATTCCCCCTACGAGCAGTACTTC.

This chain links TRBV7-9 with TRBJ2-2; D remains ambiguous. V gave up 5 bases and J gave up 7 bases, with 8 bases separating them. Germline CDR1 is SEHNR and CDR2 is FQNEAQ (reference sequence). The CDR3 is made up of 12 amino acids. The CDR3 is CASSRTNGELFF. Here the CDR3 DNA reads TGTGCCAGCAGCCGAACAAACGGGGAGCTGTTTTTT.

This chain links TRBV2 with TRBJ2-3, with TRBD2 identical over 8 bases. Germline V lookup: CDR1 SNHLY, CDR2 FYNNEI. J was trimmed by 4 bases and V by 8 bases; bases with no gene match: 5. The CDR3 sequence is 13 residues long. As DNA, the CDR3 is TGTGCCAGCGCGGGGGGTCGTGCAGATACGCAGTATTTT. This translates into CASAGGRADTQYF.

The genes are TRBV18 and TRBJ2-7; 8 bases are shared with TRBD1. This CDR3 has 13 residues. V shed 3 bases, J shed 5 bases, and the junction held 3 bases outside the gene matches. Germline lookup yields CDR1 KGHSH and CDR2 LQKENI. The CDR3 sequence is CASSPGQDNEQYF. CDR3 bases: TGTGCCAGCTCACCGGGACAGGATAACGAGCAGTACTTC.

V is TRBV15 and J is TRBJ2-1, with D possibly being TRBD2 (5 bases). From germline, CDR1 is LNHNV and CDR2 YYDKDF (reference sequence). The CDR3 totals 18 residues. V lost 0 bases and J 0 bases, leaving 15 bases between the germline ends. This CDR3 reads CATSREVASAVSYNEQFF. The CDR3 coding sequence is TGTGCCACCAGCAGAGAAGTAGCGTCGGCAGTCTCCTACAATGAGCAGTTCTTC.

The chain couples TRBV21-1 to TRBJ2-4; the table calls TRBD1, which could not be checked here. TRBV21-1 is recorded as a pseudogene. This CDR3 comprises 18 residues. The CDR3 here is CASSKDRALLLAKNIQYF. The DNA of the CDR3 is TGTGCCAGCAGCAAAGACAGGGCGCTCCTCTTAGCCAAAAACATTCAGTACTTC.

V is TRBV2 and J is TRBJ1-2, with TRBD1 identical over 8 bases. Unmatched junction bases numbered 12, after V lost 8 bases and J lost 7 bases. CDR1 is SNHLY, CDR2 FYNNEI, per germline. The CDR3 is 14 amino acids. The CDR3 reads CASGQGSTNGGYTF. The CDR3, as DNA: TGTGCCAGCGGACAGGGCTCAACAAACGGTGGCTACACCTTC. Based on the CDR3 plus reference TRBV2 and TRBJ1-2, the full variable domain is EPEVTQTPSHQVTQMGQEVILRCVPISNHLYFYWYRQILGQKVEFLVSFYNNEISEKSEIFDDQFSVERPDGSNFTLKIRSTKLEDSAMYFCASGQGSTNGGYTFGSGTRLTVV.

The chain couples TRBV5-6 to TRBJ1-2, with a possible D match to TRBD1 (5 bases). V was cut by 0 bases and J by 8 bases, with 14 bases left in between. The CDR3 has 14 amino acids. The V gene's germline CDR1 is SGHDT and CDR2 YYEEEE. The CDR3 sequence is CASSLADWGGGYTF. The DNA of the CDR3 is TGTGCCAGCAGCTTGGCCGACTGGGGGGGAGGCTACACCTTC.

CDR3: CASSQDSQTGAGNTIYF. The CDR3, as DNA: TGTGCCAGCAGCCAAGATAGCCAAACAGGGGCTGGAAACACCATATATTTT. The genes are TRBV4-2 and TRBJ1-3, with 7 positions matching TRBD1. The CDR3 is 17 amino acids. Germline loops: CDR1 LGHNA, CDR2 YNFKEQ. Germline trimming cut 0 bases from V and 2 bases from J; bases unmatched to any gene: 7.

The CDR3 reads CASTGQGYGYTF. The CDR3 DNA sequence: TGCGCCAGCACGGGACAGGGATACGGCTACACCTTC. This chain joins TRBV5-1 and TRBJ1-2; 9 bases map to TRBD1. V gave up 6 bases and J gave up 8 bases; unmatched junction bases: 5. The V gene's germline CDR1 is SGHRS and CDR2 YFSETQ. This CDR3 comprises 12 residues.

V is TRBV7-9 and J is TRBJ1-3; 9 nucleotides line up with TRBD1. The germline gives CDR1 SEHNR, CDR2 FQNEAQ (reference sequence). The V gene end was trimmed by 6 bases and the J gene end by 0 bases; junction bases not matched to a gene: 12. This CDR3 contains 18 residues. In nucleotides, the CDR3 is TGTGCCAGCAGGTCCCGGGACAGGGCCCTTCTCTCTGGAAACACCATATATTTT. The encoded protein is CASRSRDRALLSGNTIYF.

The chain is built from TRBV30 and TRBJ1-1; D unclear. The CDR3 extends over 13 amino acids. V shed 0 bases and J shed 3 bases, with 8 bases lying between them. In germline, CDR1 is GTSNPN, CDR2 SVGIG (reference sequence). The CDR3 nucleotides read TGTGCCTGGAGTGTACGGACTTACACTGAAGCTTTCTTT. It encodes CAWSVRTYTEAFF.

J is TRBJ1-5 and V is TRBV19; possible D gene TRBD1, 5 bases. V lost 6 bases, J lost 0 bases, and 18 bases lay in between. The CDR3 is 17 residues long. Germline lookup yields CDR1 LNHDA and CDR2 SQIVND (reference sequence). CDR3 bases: TGTGCCAGTAGAAATAGGGGAGGGGCTAATAGCAATCAGCCCCAGCATTTT. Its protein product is CASRNRGGANSNQPQHF.

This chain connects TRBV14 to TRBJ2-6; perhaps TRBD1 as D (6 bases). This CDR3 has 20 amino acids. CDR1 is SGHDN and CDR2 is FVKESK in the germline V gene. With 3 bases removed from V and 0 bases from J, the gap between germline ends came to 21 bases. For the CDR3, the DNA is TGTGCCAGCAGCCACTACCCCCGGGACAAGGGAAGCTCTGGGGCCAACGTCCTGACTTTC. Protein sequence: CASSHYPRDKGSSGANVLTF.

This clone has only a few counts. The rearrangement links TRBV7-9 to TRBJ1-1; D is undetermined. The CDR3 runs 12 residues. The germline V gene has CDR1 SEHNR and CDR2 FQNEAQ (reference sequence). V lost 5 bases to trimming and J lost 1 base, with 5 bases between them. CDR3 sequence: CASSVGNTEAFF. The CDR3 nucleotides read TGTGCCAGCAGCGTCGGGAACACTGAAGCTTTCTTT.

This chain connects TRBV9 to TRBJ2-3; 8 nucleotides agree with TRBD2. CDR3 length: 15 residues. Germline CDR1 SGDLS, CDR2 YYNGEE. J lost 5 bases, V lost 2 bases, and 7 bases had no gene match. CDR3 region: CASSVRGGVGDTQYF. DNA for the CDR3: TGTGCCAGCAGCGTCCGGGGGGGGGTTGGAGATACGCAGTATTTT.

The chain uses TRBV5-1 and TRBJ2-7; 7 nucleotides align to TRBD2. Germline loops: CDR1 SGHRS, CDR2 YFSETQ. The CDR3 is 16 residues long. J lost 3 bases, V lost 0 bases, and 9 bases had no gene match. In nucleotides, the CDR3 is TGCGCCAGCAGCTTGGCTGAAACTAGCGCCCGCTACGAGCAGTACTTC. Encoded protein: CASSLAETSARYEQYF.

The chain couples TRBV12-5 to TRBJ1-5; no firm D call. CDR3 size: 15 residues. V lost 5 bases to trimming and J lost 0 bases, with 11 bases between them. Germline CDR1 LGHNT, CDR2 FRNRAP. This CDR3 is CASGPTGISNQPQHF. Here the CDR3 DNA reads TGTGCTAGTGGTCCGACGGGGATTAGCAATCAGCCCCAGCATTTT.

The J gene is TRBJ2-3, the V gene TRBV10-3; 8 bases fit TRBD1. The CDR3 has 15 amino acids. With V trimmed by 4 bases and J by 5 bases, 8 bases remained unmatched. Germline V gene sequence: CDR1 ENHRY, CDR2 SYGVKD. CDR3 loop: CAISAPGQEGDTQYF. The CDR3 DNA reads TGTGCCATCAGTGCGCCGGGACAGGAGGGAGATACGCAGTATTTT.

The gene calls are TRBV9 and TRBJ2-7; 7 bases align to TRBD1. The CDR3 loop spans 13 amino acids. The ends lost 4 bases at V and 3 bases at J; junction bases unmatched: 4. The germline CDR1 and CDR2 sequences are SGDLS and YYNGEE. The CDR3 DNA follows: TGTGCCAGCAGCATGACAGGGAACTACGAGCAGTACTTC. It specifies CASSMTGNYEQYF.